The T cell receptor (beta chain) under discussion was sequenced for a study of blood T cells in healthy people across ages. General study findings and limits: The CMV status of each donor remained undetermined, and this could have confounded shifts in expanded clonotypes.

The V gene's germline CDR1 is DFQATT and CDR2 SNEGSKA (reference sequence). The trim removed 4 bases at V and 2 bases at J, leaving 3 bases unmatched. The CDR3 is 13 residues long. With a J-beta primer mix and a sample-barcoded 5' primer, a second PCR ran roughly 6 to 11 cycles. TCRdb recomputed calls from the 5' RACE reads with MiXCR, one row per CDR3 protein. Of 800,000 or so distinct CDR3 sequences listed, around 25% are singletons. This clonotype showed up just a few times. Its antigen is not known. The sample was also linked to a second study, of T cells of mothers and their children.

Material: blood. The chain links TRBV20-1 to TRBJ2-3; 7 positions match TRBD1. The receptor's source is a boy aged 5-17 years in good health. CDR3 DNA sequence: TGCAGTGCTACAGGACAGGTCACAGATACGCAGTATTTT. Residues: CSATGQVTDTQYF.